These 30 T cell receptor beta chains came from one sample sequenced in a study of tumor and adjacent non-tumor tissue in lung cancer. RNA was extracted from bulk tissue without any cell sorting. A modified ARM-PCR protocol with three rounds of nested PCR amplified TCRbeta. From the multiplex PCR reads, TCRdb called clonotypes with MiXCR, one entry per CDR3 protein. The table records 120,000 or so distinct CDR3 sequences, roughly 67% of them present only once. Sequencing input: lung tumor tissue. These receptors were obtained from a man in his thirties or forties with non-small cell lung cancer.

A note on this clonotype: The junction and the germline gene differ at one end; a read error may be behind it. This chain connects TRBV11-1 to TRBJ1-1, with D tentatively TRBD1 (5 bases). The CDR3 extends over 16 amino acids. Germline V lookup: CDR1 SGHAT, CDR2 FQDESV (reference sequence). CDR3 in DNA: TGTGCCATCAGCGCACCGTCGGGGCTGGAGAACACTGAAGCTTTCTTT. Translated: CAISAPSGLENTEAFF.

Remarks on this clonotype: This may stem from a read error, because a much larger clone lies one nucleotide away. The chain combines TRBV29-1 with TRBJ2-1; D perhaps matches TRBD2 (7 bases). There are 14 residues in the CDR3. V lost 4 bases and J 9 bases, leaving 19 bases between the germline ends. Germline V CDR1 and CDR2: SQVTM, ANQGSEA. CDR3 residues: CSVASERGGLEQFF. For the CDR3, the DNA is TGCAGCGTTGCTAGCGAGAGGGGGGGACTTGAGCAGTTCTTC.

This clonotype is labeled as medium-sized. The chain is built from TRBV4-1 and TRBJ1-5; D gene unclear. CDR3 size: 15 residues. V was shortened by 0 bases and J by 7 bases, with 13 bases between the two germline ends. The germline V gene encodes CDR1 MGHRA and CDR2 YSYEKL. Here the CDR3 reads CASSQDWGLEQPQHF. The CDR3 bases are TGCGCCAGCAGCCAAGATTGGGGTTTAGAGCAGCCCCAGCATTTT.

This clonotype was detected only a few times. Since a much larger clone is just one base distant, this may be a read error. The V gene is TRBV6-6, the J gene TRBJ2-1; TRBD2 matches at 10 bases. The CDR3 consists of 16 residues. CDR1 and CDR2 (germline): MNHNY, SVGAGI (reference sequence). The CDR3 here is CVSSYPERGGLYEQFF. DNA for the CDR3: TGTGTCAGCAGTTACCCAGAGCGGGGGGGCCTTTATGAGCAGTTCTTC.

In this sample, this clonotype turned up many times. V usage is TRBV6-1 and J usage is TRBJ1-1, with D unresolved. Germline CDR1 MNHNS, CDR2 SASEGT. The CDR3 totals 10 residues. V lost 8 bases, J lost 11 bases, and 12 bases lay in between. The CDR3 nucleotides are TGTGCCAGCGGTAATTCACGCGCTTTCTTT. It encodes CASGNSRAFF.

Concerning this clonotype itself: This may come from a read error, since a much larger clone is one base off. Likely a read error: the CDR3 ends without its conserved phenylalanine or tryptophan. The chain has TRBV12-3 or TRBV12-4 and TRBJ1-1; D may be TRBD1 (6 bases). The CDR3 has 13 residues. The V gene lost 10 bases and the J gene lost 3 bases, with 15 bases spanning the gap. The DNA of the CDR3 is TGTGCCACCACAGGGTCGGGAGACACTGAAGCTTTCGTT. This gives the protein CATTGSGDTEAFV.

This clonotype showed up many times. This chain joins TRBV5-6 and TRBJ2-2, with TRBD1 matching over 9 bases. CDR3 length equals 15 residues. Germline V CDR1 and CDR2: SGHDT, YYEEEE. Trimming removed 2 bases from V and 6 bases from J; junction bases left unmatched: 5. The CDR3 region is CASSFTGGASGELFF. As DNA, the CDR3 is TGTGCCAGCAGCTTTACAGGGGGCGCCTCCGGGGAGCTGTTTTTT.

J is TRBJ1-3 and V is TRBV4-1, with D hard to call. The CDR3 totals 17 residues. The germline gives CDR1 MGHRA, CDR2 YSYEKL. The V gene lost 0 bases and the J gene lost 0 bases, with 12 bases spanning the gap. This CDR3 is CASSQDAPVSSGNTIYF. DNA for the CDR3: TGCGCCAGCAGCCAAGATGCTCCGGTCAGCTCTGGAAACACCATATATTTT.

Note on this clonotype: Just one base apart from a much larger clone, this may be a read error. This chain joins TRBV5-6 and TRBJ2-4; 15 bases are shared with TRBD2. This CDR3 is 16 amino acids long. Unmatched junction bases numbered 7, after V lost 4 bases and J lost 8 bases. Germline CDR1 reads SGHDT; CDR2 reads YYEEEE. CDR3 sequence reads: CASSGTSGGTQDIQYF. CDR3 DNA sequence: TGTGCCAGCAGCGGGACTAGCGGGGGGACTCAAGACATTCAGTACTTC.

As to this clonotype: The junction does not match germline at one end; this may be a read error. The rearrangement uses TRBV6-5 and TRBJ1-2; 10 bases are a match to TRBD1. CDR1 and CDR2 (germline): MNHEY, SVGAGI. This CDR3 has 15 residues. CDR3 protein: CASSIGGGQGSGYIF. Written as DNA, the CDR3 is TGTGCCAGCAGTATAGGGGGGGGACAGGGGTCTGGCTACATCTTC.

As to this clonotype: A read error is possible here, since a much larger clone lies one base away. The V call is TRBV29-1, the J call TRBJ2-5; D perhaps matches TRBD1 (6 bases). Per germline, CDR1 SQVTM and CDR2 ANQGSEA. The CDR3 has 13 amino acids. V was shortened by 3 bases and J by 6 bases, with 14 bases between the two germline ends. As DNA, the CDR3 is TGCAGCGTTGACGGGACAACTATCCAGACCCAGTACTTC. This sequence encodes CSVDGTTIQTQYF.

To note about this clonotype: One junction end does not reproduce the germline sequence, and a read error may be involved. The chain carries TRBV20-1 and TRBJ2-1, with 10 bases lining up with TRBD2. Germline V gene sequence: CDR1 DFQATT, CDR2 SNEGSKA (reference sequence). This CDR3 region has 17 residues. This CDR3 is CSARALLAGGTYNEQFF. The CDR3 bases are TGTAGTGCTAGAGCCCTGTTAGCGGGGGGAACCTACAATGAGCAGTTCTTC.

This clonotype appeared a single time. This may come from a read error, since a much larger clone is one base off. The chain recombines TRBV20-1 with TRBJ2-2, with 10 nucleotides matching TRBD1. The CDR3 covers 16 residues. Germline CDR1 DFQATT, CDR2 SNEGSKA (reference sequence). The V segment lost 0 bases and the J segment 7 bases; nucleotides outside the gene matches: 8. The CDR3 region has the DNA TGCAGTGCTAGAGATCAAGGACAGGGGGGAATCGGGGAGCTGTTTTTT. It specifies CSARDQGQGGIGELFF.

Concerning this clonotype: Compared with germline, one end of the junction differs, possibly owing to a read error. The chain joins TRBV4-1 to TRBJ1-1; possibly TRBD1 for D (5 bases). Looked up from germline, CDR1 is MGHRA and CDR2 is YSYEKL. CDR3 length: 15 residues. In DNA, the CDR3 is TGCGCCAGCGGCCAAGACCTGGGGGTGAACACTGAAACTTTCTTT. Translating gives CASGQDLGVNTETFF.

Turning to this clonotype: Here the CDR3 omits its conserved ending phenylalanine or tryptophan, so a read error is the likely source. This chain uses TRBV10-2 with TRBJ2-3; D is perhaps TRBD1 (5 bases). The CDR3 covers 11 residues. The germline gives CDR1 WSHSY, CDR2 SAAADI. For the CDR3, the DNA is TGCGCCAGCAGGATCACAGGTACGCAGTATTTA. Protein sequence: CASRITGTQYL.

A word on this clonotype: A much bigger clone sits one base away, suggesting this may be a read error. Here the CDR3 reads CAISLLGDDDSPLHF. The CDR3 region has the DNA TGTGCCATCAGCCTCTTAGGGGACGACGATTCACCCCTCCACTTT. The V call is TRBV5-6, the J call TRBJ1-6; a weak D match, TRBD1 (5 bases). This CDR3 is built from 15 residues. Germline assignment: CDR1 SGHDT and CDR2 YYEEEE.

For this clonotype: Compared with germline, one end of the junction differs, possibly owing to a read error. This rearrangement joins TRBV5-4 to TRBJ1-4; D is unresolved. Germline values: CDR1 SGHNT, CDR2 YYREEE (reference sequence). The length of the CDR3 is 14 residues. In DNA, the CDR3 is TGTGCCAGCAGCTCAAGGGCGAGAAATGAAAAACCGTTTTTT. It is translated as CASSSRARNEKPFF. The variable domain in full, with the rest retrieved from reference TRBV5-4 and TRBJ1-4, is ETGVTQSPTHLIKTRGQQVTLRCSSQSGHNTVSWYQQALGQGPQFIFQYYREEENGRGNFPPRFSGLQFPNYSSELNVNALELDDSALYLCASSSRARNEKPFFGSGTQLSVL.

On this clonotype: One end of the junction varies from germline; a read error may be responsible. The chain uses TRBV6-2 or TRBV6-3 and TRBJ2-2; the D gene could be TRBD1 or TRBD2 (5 bases each). CDR1 and CDR2 (germline): MNHEY, SVGEGT. This CDR3 contains 14 residues. CDR3 in DNA: TGTGTCAGCAGTTACAGTGCAGGGTCCGGGGAGCTGTTGTTT. This codes for CVSSYSAGSGELLF.

On this clonotype: Being one base from a much bigger clone, this may be a read error. The chain couples TRBV28 to TRBJ1-1, with TRBD1 identical over 7 bases. CDR3 length equals 16 residues. The ends lost 5 bases at V and 3 bases at J; junction bases unmatched: 12. Germline CDR1 is MDHEN and CDR2 is SYDVKM. CDR3 sequence: CASSVKEGALDTEAFF. The CDR3 DNA sequence: TGTGCCAGCAGTGTAAAAGAGGGGGCCTTGGACACTGAAGCTTTCTTT.

Comment on this clonotype: A read error is possible here, since a much larger clone lies one base away. V and J are TRBV4-1 and TRBJ1-4; D gene unclear. Germline V gene data show CDR1 as MGHRA and CDR2 as YSYEKL. V lost 1 base and J 6 bases, leaving 15 bases between the germline ends. The CDR3 has 16 residues. This chain's CDR3 is CASSQVNSGPYEKLFF. The CDR3 DNA reads TGCGCCAGCAGCCAAGTTAATTCTGGCCCGTATGAAAAACTGTTTTTT.

Of note for this clonotype: This could be a read error, since a much larger clone is one nucleotide away. The missing conserved phenylalanine or tryptophan at the end of this CDR3 makes a read error likely. The chain links TRBV29-1 to TRBJ1-4, with 7 bases fitting TRBD1. V lost 7 bases, J lost 6 bases, and 2 bases stayed unmatched. There are 11 residues in the CDR3. Germline V lookup: CDR1 SQVTM, CDR2 ANQGSEA. This chain's CDR3 is CSGQGDEKLFI. DNA of the CDR3: TGCAGCGGACAGGGAGATGAAAAACTGTTTATT.

Details on this clonotype: A much more abundant neighbour one base away suggests this may be a read error. The chain has TRBV12-3 or TRBV12-4 and TRBJ1-2; 9 nucleotides agree with TRBD1. The CDR3 is 16 amino acids. In DNA, the CDR3 is TGTGCCAGCAGTTCTAATTTGGGACAGGGTGGCTATGACTACACCTTC. Its translation: CASSSNLGQGGYDYTF.

V gene TRBV6-2 or TRBV6-3 combines with J gene TRBJ1-2; the D is unclear. Germline V gene lookup returns CDR1 MNHEY and CDR2 SVGEGT. This CDR3 contains 13 residues. Trimming removed 7 bases from V and 5 bases from J, with 14 bases in between. The CDR3 region is CASITCLRYGYTF. The CDR3, as DNA: TGTGCCAGCATAACATGTCTGAGATATGGCTACACCTTC.

This clonotype was seen just once. The chain carries TRBV25-1 and TRBJ2-6; TRBD1 matches 8 bases. The trim removed 9 bases at V and 0 bases at J, leaving 10 bases unmatched. CDR3 length equals 17 residues. CDR1 is MGHDK, CDR2 SYGVNS, per germline. The DNA for the CDR3 is TGTGCCAGGAACACCGGGACAGGCGTCTCTGGGGCCAACGTCCTGACTTTC. Translation gives CARNTGTGVSGANVLTF.

The V and J genes are TRBV20-1 and TRBJ1-4, with no clear D. The germline V gene encodes CDR1 DFQATT and CDR2 SNEGSKA (reference sequence). The CDR3 covers 11 residues. The CDR3 DNA is TGCAGCACTAGAGTCGGTGAAAAACTGTTTTTT. It specifies CSTRVGEKLFF.

The rearrangement uses TRBV21-1 and TRBJ2-1; TRBD1 was called by the table and not checked on the DNA. TRBV21-1 is labeled a pseudogene. The CDR3 runs 18 residues. The CDR3 DNA follows: TGTGCCAGCAGCAAAGTGCTATTGAAGGGGGGACCCTACAATGAGCAGTTCTTC. Amino acid sequence: CASSKVLLKGGPYNEQFF.

For this clonotype: The junction departs from the called germline gene at one end, perhaps through a read error. The chain recombines TRBV6-5 with TRBJ1-1; tentatively, D is TRBD1 (5 bases). Germline lookup yields CDR1 MNHEY and CDR2 SVGAGI. The CDR3 runs 15 residues. CDR3: CPSSYQAGFNTEAFF. The CDR3 DNA reads as TGTCCCAGTAGTTACCAAGCAGGGTTCAACACTGAAGCTTTCTTT.

This clonotype showed up many times. V usage is TRBV5-6 and J usage is TRBJ1-2; no clear D. This CDR3 has 12 amino acids. Germline V gives CDR1 SGHDT, CDR2 YYEEEE. The V gene lost 4 bases and the J gene lost 0 bases, with 4 bases spanning the gap. The CDR3 DNA follows: TGTGCCAGCAGCCTGCCTAACTATGGCTACACCTTC. This encodes CASSLPNYGYTF. Using reference TRBV5-6 and TRBJ1-2 for the parts outside the CDR3, the full variable domain is DAGVTQSPTHLIKTRGQQVTLRCSPKSGHDTVSWYQQALGQGPQFIFQYYEEEERQRGNFPDRFSGHQFPNYSSELNVNALLLGDSALYLCASSLPNYGYTFGSGTRLTVV.

This clonotype was detected ten times or more. The genes are TRBV6-5 and TRBJ2-5, with D uncertain. The V and J ends lost 0 bases and 2 bases respectively, with 10 bases between them. The CDR3 totals 15 residues. Per germline, CDR1 MNHEY and CDR2 SVGAGI. Here the CDR3 reads CASSYSPIEQETQYF. For the CDR3, the DNA is TGTGCCAGCAGTTACTCCCCGATAGAACAAGAGACCCAGTACTTC.

This clonotype is medium-sized (0.01 to 0.1%) within its sample. The chain is built from TRBV4-1 and TRBJ1-3, with D perhaps matching TRBD1 (5 bases). Trimming cost V 1 base and J 3 bases, with 13 bases left between them. The CDR3 has 16 residues. Germline V gene data show CDR1 as MGHRA and CDR2 as YSYEKL. CDR3 nucleotide sequence: TGCGCCAGCAGCCAAGCAAGTGGGGGGGTTGGAAACACCATATATTTT. The encoded protein is CASSQASGGVGNTIYF.